Below, 15 T cell receptor beta chains from the same sample are listed, as sequenced in a study of cytomegalovirus exposure and HLA in healthy donors. 13 Jbeta primers and 60 Vbeta primers were used for the PCR. The data were produced by immunoSEQ multiplex PCR, yet TCRdb's version contains in-frame clones alone and is incomplete. The repertoire holds around 130,000 clones, with roughly 70% as singletons. Sequencing was carried out using PBMCs. Receptors originate from a woman in her 40s in good health and CMV-seropositive.

The V call is TRBV7-2, the J call TRBJ2-5; 9 bases align to TRBD2. Germline CDR1 SGHTA, CDR2 FQGNSA. Losses at the gene ends were 5 bases for V and 4 bases for J; bases not matched to a gene: 8. The CDR3 spans 15 residues. The CDR3 sequence: CASSPPAGGTETQYF. DNA of the CDR3: TGTGCCAGCAGCCCCCCCGCGGGAGGGACAGAGACCCAGTACTTC.

The chain carries TRBV9 and TRBJ1-2; D is uncertain. The germline V and J ends were trimmed by 0 bases and 7 bases, with 10 bases remaining between them. Germline assignment: CDR1 SGDLS and CDR2 YYNGEE. This CDR3 is 13 amino acids long. For the CDR3, the DNA is TGTGCCAGCAGCGTAGAGGCAGGCTTTGGCTACACCTTC. It yields the protein CASSVEAGFGYTF.

On this clone itself: Mismatch with germline at one junction end may stem from a read error. The chain recombines TRBV5-1 with TRBJ2-3; 7 nucleotides line up with TRBD1. Germline V gives CDR1 SGHRS, CDR2 YFSETQ. The CDR3 is 15 amino acids. CDR3 coding DNA: TGCGCCAGCAGGTTGGGGACAGTCAAAACAGATACGCAGTATTTT. This codes for CASRLGTVKTDTQYF.

The genes are TRBV6-4 and TRBJ1-1; TRBD1 matches at 10 bases. The CDR3 covers 14 residues. Germline V lookup: CDR1 MRHNA, CDR2 SNTAGT. The V segment lost 0 bases and the J segment 10 bases; nucleotides outside the gene matches: 5. The CDR3 DNA reads as TGTGCCAGCAGTGACTCCTCGGACAGGGGGAGAGCTTTCTTT. This sequence encodes CASSDSSDRGRAFF.

The chain employs TRBV27 and TRBJ2-6; possible D gene TRBD2, 5 bases. The CDR3 is 13 residues long. CDR1 is MNHEY, CDR2 SMNVEV, per germline (reference sequence). The V and J ends lost 2 bases and 11 bases respectively, with 10 bases between them. This chain's CDR3 is CASSLVYGDVLTF. The CDR3 DNA reads TGTGCCAGCAGTTTAGTGTACGGGGACGTCCTGACTTTC.

V usage is TRBV6-5 and J usage is TRBJ2-1; D not resolved. There are 14 residues in the CDR3. The V end was cut by 10 bases, the J end by 2 bases, with 15 bases between. Germline values: CDR1 MNHEY, CDR2 SVGAGI. CDR3 amino acids: CAISPGGTYNEQFF. CDR3 bases: TGTGCCATCTCTCCTGGCGGAACCTACAATGAGCAGTTCTTC.

This clone was detected once. V usage is TRBV5-4 and J usage is TRBJ2-3, with 8 bases fitting TRBD2. The junction had 10 bases not matched to a gene; V was cut back by 6 bases and J by 1 base. The CDR3 consists of 16 residues. Looked up from germline, CDR1 is SGHNT and CDR2 is YYREEE (reference sequence). The CDR3 DNA sequence: TGTGCCAGCACCTCCGAACTAGCGGTGGGCACAGATACGCAGTATTTT. Its protein product is CASTSELAVGTDTQYF.

This clone was found once. The chain joins TRBV2 to TRBJ2-1, with D possibly being TRBD1 (6 bases). The CDR3 loop spans 14 amino acids. V gave up 6 bases and J gave up 4 bases, with 13 bases separating them. Germline V CDR1 and CDR2: SNHLY, FYNNEI. The CDR3 spells CASSQDGTYNEQFF. CDR3 coding DNA: TGTGCCAGCAGCCAAGATGGGACATACAATGAGCAGTTCTTC.

V usage is TRBV7-2 and J usage is TRBJ2-5; tentative D call: TRBD2 (6 bases). The germline V and J ends were trimmed by 6 bases and 2 bases, with 10 bases remaining between them. The CDR3 sequence is 13 residues long. Germline V gene lookup returns CDR1 SGHTA and CDR2 FQGNSA. CDR3 bases: TGTGCCAGCAGACGGGGGAGACAAGAGACCCAGTACTTC. Translating it yields CASRRGRQETQYF.

The CDR3 sequence is CASSVSTGTETQYF. The CDR3 nucleotides are TGTGCCAGTAGTGTTTCAACAGGGACGGAGACCCAGTACTTC. This chain links TRBV19 with TRBJ2-5, with a possible D match to TRBD1 (6 bases). V lost 5 bases and J lost 5, with 15 bases in between. CDR1 and CDR2 (germline): LNHDA, SQIVND (reference sequence). The CDR3 is made up of 14 amino acids. Looking up the rest from reference TRBV19 and TRBJ2-5 gives the full variable domain: DGGITQSPKYLFRKEGQNVTLSCEQNLNHDAMYWYRQDPGQGLRLIYYSQIVNDFQKGDIAEGYSVSREKKESFPLTVTSAQKNPTAFYLCASSVSTGTETQYFGPGTRLLVL.

The rearrangement joins TRBV7-9 to TRBJ1-2; D gene uncertain. This CDR3 spans 14 amino acids. The ends were cut back, 5 bases at V and 2 bases at J, with 12 bases in the middle. CDR1 and CDR2 (germline): SEHNR, FQNEAQ (reference sequence). The CDR3: CASSPQGGNYGYTF. DNA for the CDR3: TGTGCCAGCAGCCCTCAAGGAGGGAACTATGGCTACACCTTC.

The V gene is TRBV12-5, the J gene TRBJ1-1; tentatively, D is TRBD1 (5 bases). Germline lookup yields CDR1 LGHNT and CDR2 FRNRAP. This CDR3 region has 12 residues. V dropped 3 bases and J dropped 5 bases, with 7 bases sitting between them. CDR3: CASGLGVTEAFF. CDR3 in DNA: TGTGCTAGTGGTTTAGGGGTTACTGAAGCTTTCTTT.

This chain joins TRBV27 and TRBJ2-7, with TRBD2 matching over 11 bases. The CDR3 has 14 residues. CDR1 MNHEY and CDR2 SMNVEV come from the germline V gene (reference sequence). V dropped 6 bases and J dropped 7; count of bases not matched to a gene: 8. CDR3: CASRLAGGPKEQYF. DNA of the CDR3: TGTGCCAGCAGGTTAGCGGGAGGGCCGAAGGAGCAGTACTTC.

This rearrangement joins TRBV6-5 to TRBJ2-7, with 8 bases lining up with TRBD2. The CDR3 is 15 amino acids. CDR1 and CDR2 (germline): MNHEY, SVGAGI. The V segment lost 0 bases and the J segment 3 bases; nucleotides outside the gene matches: 4. The CDR3 DNA reads TGTGCCAGCAGTTACTCGCCTAGCGGGTACTACGAGCAGTACTTC. It translates to CASSYSPSGYYEQYF.

CDR3 coding DNA: TGCGCCAGCAGCCAAGATCTTACCGGGACAGCTCTATACGAGCAGTACTTC. It specifies CASSQDLTGTALYEQYF. The V gene is TRBV4-3, the J gene TRBJ2-7; TRBD1 aligns across 7 bases. Germline loops: CDR1 LGHNA, CDR2 YSLEER. The V gene end was trimmed by 0 bases and the J gene end by 4 bases; junction bases not matched to a gene: 12. This CDR3 comprises 17 residues.